These 5 T cell receptor beta chains share one sample of origin, sequenced in a study of cytomegalovirus exposure and HLA in healthy donors. With 60 Vbeta and 13 Jbeta primers, the PCR was carried out. The repertoire was sequenced with immunoSEQ multiplex PCR; TCRdb's copy has only in-frame clones and lacks some. The sample records over 100,000 clones, about three fifths being singletons. The source material was PBMCs. The receptors originated from a human donor in good health.

This chain joins TRBV27 and TRBJ1-1; maybe TRBD1 (6 bases). Trimming shortened V by 5 bases and J by 5 bases, and 21 bases separated the two germline ends. This CDR3 is 16 amino acids long. Germline CDR1 reads MNHEY; CDR2 reads SMNVEV (reference sequence). The CDR3 here is CASSGYIPTGRTEAFF. CDR3 DNA: TGTGCCAGCAGTGGATATATCCCCACAGGGCGGACTGAAGCTTTCTTT.

J is TRBJ2-3 and V is TRBV19, with 11 bases matching TRBD1. Germline V gives CDR1 LNHDA, CDR2 SQIVND (reference sequence). The trim removed 5 bases at V and 5 bases at J, leaving 12 bases unmatched. This CDR3 is 17 amino acids long. This CDR3 is CASSGRSGQGVGDTQYF. The CDR3 nucleotides are TGTGCCAGTAGTGGCCGATCGGGACAGGGGGTTGGAGATACGCAGTATTTT.

This rearrangement joins TRBV7-6 to TRBJ2-7; TRBD2 might be the D (5 bases). This CDR3 has 14 amino acids. Germline V gene data show CDR1 as SGHVS and CDR2 as FNYEAQ. Trimming took off 5 bases at V and 2 bases at J, with 13 bases between the two ends. The DNA for the CDR3 is TGTGCCAGCAGCACCCCGGACTCACCCTACGAGCAGTACTTC. This sequence encodes CASSTPDSPYEQYF.

This clone has just one count. The chain joins TRBV27 to TRBJ2-7, with 9 bases that match TRBD2. The CDR3 loop spans 15 amino acids. In germline, CDR1 is MNHEY, CDR2 SMNVEV (reference sequence). With V trimmed by 2 bases and J by 3 bases, 5 bases remained unmatched. The CDR3 coding sequence is TGTGCCAGCAGTTTAGGGCTAGCGGGAATCTACGAGCAGTACTTC. It encodes CASSLGLAGIYEQYF.

J is TRBJ1-5 and V is TRBV28; 7 positions agree with TRBD1. V trimming: 7 bases; J trimming: 2 bases; junction bases outside the gene matches: 8. The germline gives CDR1 MDHEN, CDR2 SYDVKM. CDR3 length: 15 residues. This CDR3 is CASTYRGVGNQPQHF. CDR3 coding DNA: TGTGCCAGCACCTACAGGGGTGTGGGCAATCAGCCCCAGCATTTT.